The entry below gives a single TCR beta chain sequence along with its context. What this receptor recognizes is not known. Base qualities were left out, and no much larger clone turns up one base away. This sample is part of a study of technical replicates of blood from a handful of donors listed by TCRdb under 2017. Libraries were prepared through the immunoSEQ multiplex PCR assay. TCRdb's version of the immuneACCESS table is confined to in-frame rearrangements and falls short of the full clone set. An unresolved V gene accounts for under half of the shortfall where checked; the remainder is of unknown origin. The sample includes 55,000 to 80,000 clones, with approximately 97% observed a single time. The ten biggest clones cover 0.2% to 0.25% of the sample. The sequence came from a human donor in good health. Sequencing was carried out using T cells isolated from PBMCs.

The CDR3 is CASSGGLADSYEQYF. The DNA is TGTGCCAGCAGTGGAGGACTAGCGGACTCCTACGAGCAGTACTTC. The chain is made from TRBV6-6 and TRBJ2-7, and 10 junction bases match TRBD2. Unmatched junction bases come to 4, with V trimmed by 5 bases and J by 0 bases. Looking up the germline V gene (reference sequence) yields CDR1 MNHNY and CDR2 SVGAGI. The cysteine opens and the phenylalanine closes a CDR3 of 15 amino acids. Only the CDR3 portion is preserved as DNA: 45 bases, with reading frame beginning at the first base.